This TCR beta chain originates from a study of CD4 T cells in relation to SARS-CoV-2 and coronaviruses. A word on this clone: Its target is unknown.

CD4 enrichment then naive enrichment separated naive from memory CD4+ cells. For 10 days, about 9.9 x 10^4 sorted CD4+ cells grew with T cell-depleted PBMCs and CEF. Libraries were prepared by immunoSEQ multiplex PCR; TCRdb keeps only in-frame clonotypes and omits some of them. The table includes about 36,000 clones, approximately 80% detected once. CDR1 and CDR2 (germline): MNHEY, SVGEGT. Trimming shortened V by 6 bases and J by 6 bases, and 18 bases separated the two germline ends. The CDR3 consists of 15 residues. This receptor was obtained from an adult with COVID-19. What was sequenced was memory CD4+ T cells from PBMCs, cultured in vitro. V gene TRBV6-2 or TRBV6-3 combines with J gene TRBJ1-5; D is uncertain. The CDR3 DNA reads as TGTGCCAGCAGCCTCGGCGTGGCGAGAAGTCAGCCCCAGCATTTT. Residues: CASSLGVARSQPQHF.